The TCR beta chain under discussion was sequenced for a study of cytomegalovirus exposure and HLA in healthy donors. The study's findings and limits: A few V segments could not be told apart, such as TRBV6-2 and TRBV6-3, and were left out.

PCR primers comprised 60 Vbeta and 13 Jbeta primers. Method: immunoSEQ multiplex PCR; TCRdb's copy keeps in-frame clones and lacks some. The sample carries more than 95,000 clones, roughly 72% recorded once. The CDR3 extends over 17 amino acids. V shed 3 bases and J 4 bases; nucleotides not matched to a gene: 12. The germline V gene encodes CDR1 LNHDA and CDR2 SQIVND (reference sequence). Details on this clone: Its antigen is unidentified.

The sequence was collected from a woman aged 18-29 years in good health and CMV-seropositive. Sequenced: PBMCs. This rearrangement joins TRBV19 to TRBJ1-5; 7 bases are shared with TRBD1. CDR3 in DNA: TGTGCCAGTAGTATTAGGCAACAGGGGATGAAAAATCAGCCCCAGCATTTT. Protein product: CASSIRQQGMKNQPQHF.